The 31 T cell receptor beta chains presented below share a single source sample, sequenced in a study of blood T cell repertoires in COVID-19. Sequenced by immunoSEQ multiplex PCR; TCRdb stores in-frame clones only, minus some. This sample carries more than 250,000 clones, approximately 90% of them seen once, and the ten largest clones take 3.6%. The sample comprised peripheral blood. The source is a man aged 18 to 30 with active or convalescent COVID-19.

The V and J genes are TRBV19 and TRBJ1-1; TRBD1 is a possible D gene (6 bases). Germline values: CDR1 LNHDA, CDR2 SQIVND (reference sequence). The CDR3 totals 15 residues. Trimming removed 1 base at V and 4 bases at J, with 13 bases between. CDR3 region: CASSIAQGLGTEAFF. DNA of the CDR3: TGTGCCAGTAGTATAGCCCAGGGGCTGGGCACTGAAGCTTTCTTT.

The rearrangement uses TRBV11-2 and TRBJ1-5, with 7 bases lining up with TRBD1. CDR1 is SGHAT, CDR2 FQNNGV, per germline. Germline trimming cut 2 bases from V and 2 bases from J; bases unmatched to any gene: 9. The CDR3 covers 17 residues. The CDR3 reads CASSLLKGGGGNQPQHF. The CDR3, as DNA: TGTGCCAGCAGCTTATTGAAAGGGGGCGGGGGCAATCAGCCCCAGCATTTT.

The chain carries TRBV6-5 and TRBJ2-5; 8 bases are shared with TRBD2. Germline V CDR1 and CDR2: MNHEY, SVGAGI. The ends lost 11 bases at V and 1 base at J; junction bases unmatched: 3. This CDR3 comprises 12 residues. CDR3 protein: CAARGVQETQYF. The CDR3 DNA reads TGTGCCGCGCGGGGGGTCCAAGAGACCCAGTACTTC.

The chain couples TRBV27 to TRBJ1-5; TRBD1 matches 10 bases. With 6 bases clipped from V and 2 bases from J, the junction kept 4 bases outside the gene matches. CDR1 is MNHEY and CDR2 is SMNVEV in the germline V gene (reference sequence). There are 15 residues in the CDR3. The chain's CDR3 is CASRVTGGGNQPQHF. CDR3 nucleotides: TGTGCCAGCAGGGTGACAGGGGGCGGCAATCAGCCCCAGCATTTT.

The chain uses TRBV6-1 and TRBJ2-7; possibly TRBD2 for D (5 bases). The V end lost 5 bases, the J end lost 3 bases, and 11 bases lay between the germline ends. The CDR3 length is 13 residues. CDR1 and CDR2 (germline): MNHNS, SASEGT. CDR3 coding DNA: TGTGCCAGCAGTTTTGAGGGCCGCTACGAGCAGTACTTC. It specifies CASSFEGRYEQYF.

V is TRBV6-2 or TRBV6-3 and J is TRBJ2-7; a weak D match, TRBD2 (5 bases). The ends were cut back, 4 bases at V and 3 bases at J, with 16 bases in the middle. Per germline, CDR1 MNHEY and CDR2 SVGEGT. The CDR3 covers 15 residues. CDR3 bases: TGTGCCAGCAGTTTCGGCAGACCACGGGACTACGAGCAGTACTTC. Translating gives CASSFGRPRDYEQYF.

The rearrangement links TRBV6-5 to TRBJ1-1, with D tentatively TRBD1 (5 bases). CDR1 is MNHEY and CDR2 is SVGAGI in the germline V gene. The germline V and J ends were trimmed by 0 bases and 7 bases, with 12 bases remaining between them. CDR3 length: 14 residues. The CDR3: CASSYSRLGGEAFF. The DNA for the CDR3 is TGTGCCAGCAGTTACTCTCGCCTGGGGGGTGAAGCTTTCTTT.

CDR3 DNA: TGTGCCAGCAGTTTGGCAAGGGGTGACCAGCCCCAGCATTTT. The encoded protein is CASSLARGDQPQHF. V usage is TRBV27 and J usage is TRBJ1-5; D might be TRBD1 (5 bases). CDR1 is MNHEY and CDR2 is SMNVEV in the germline V gene (reference sequence). V dropped 3 bases and J dropped 7 bases, with 13 bases sitting between them. This CDR3 comprises 14 residues.

On this clone itself: The sample contains more than one DNA sequence encoding this CDR3. The chain couples TRBV7-9 to TRBJ1-4, with D hard to call. Deletions cut 0 bases from V and 5 bases from J, with 7 bases between. This CDR3 region has 14 residues. Germline V gene lookup returns CDR1 SEHNR and CDR2 FQNEAQ (reference sequence). CDR3 protein: CASSLAGGNEKLFF. CDR3 DNA: TGTGCCAGCAGCTTAGCAGGCGGGAATGAAAAACTGTTTTTT.

The V call is TRBV29-1, the J call TRBJ2-7, with D uncertain. Trimming took 6 bases from V and 2 from J, leaving 11 bases between them. The CDR3 is 12 residues long. Germline lookup yields CDR1 SQVTM and CDR2 ANQGSEA. CDR3 nucleotide sequence: TGCAGCGTCGTGCTTGGGCCCTACGAGCAGTACTTC. Amino acid sequence: CSVVLGPYEQYF.

The rearrangement joins TRBV27 to TRBJ2-3, with D possibly being TRBD2 (5 bases). The CDR3 spans 14 residues. Trimming stripped 2 bases from V and 3 bases from J, with 9 bases between. The germline V gene encodes CDR1 MNHEY and CDR2 SMNVEV (reference sequence). CDR3 loop: CASSLNRGTDTQYF. The CDR3 nucleotides read TGTGCCAGCAGTTTAAATCGGGGAACAGATACGCAGTATTTT.

J is TRBJ2-7 and V is TRBV5-1, with 8 positions matching TRBD1. Looked up from germline, CDR1 is SGHRS and CDR2 is YFSETQ. This CDR3 has 15 amino acids. V lost 2 bases, J lost 2 bases, and 6 bases stayed unmatched. In nucleotides, the CDR3 is TGCGCCAGCAGCTTTGCGGGACAGGTCGCCTACGAGCAGTACTTC. The encoded protein is CASSFAGQVAYEQYF.

This chain's CDR3 is CASSQDQLRGRDEAFF. In nucleotides, the CDR3 is TGCGCCAGCAGCCAAGATCAACTCAGGGGGCGCGATGAAGCTTTCTTT. The chain combines TRBV4-1 with TRBJ1-1, with 8 positions matching TRBD1. Germline CDR1 MGHRA, CDR2 YSYEKL. Unmatched junction bases numbered 10, after V lost 0 bases and J lost 7 bases. The CDR3 runs 16 residues.

This clone was found once. This chain uses TRBV28 with TRBJ1-1; a weak D match, TRBD1 (6 bases). Germline V gene sequence: CDR1 MDHEN, CDR2 SYDVKM. Between the trimmed V and J ends, which lost 5 bases and 3 bases, there was a span of 13 bases. The CDR3 covers 14 residues. For the CDR3, the DNA is TGTGCCAGCAGTGGATACAGGGCCCACACTGAAGCTTTCTTT. Its translation is CASSGYRAHTEAFF.

J is TRBJ2-2 and V is TRBV2; 7 nucleotides align to TRBD2. J was trimmed by 0 bases and V by 7 bases; bases with no gene match: 5. Looked up from germline, CDR1 is SNHLY and CDR2 is FYNNEI. The CDR3 has 15 amino acids. CDR3 coding DNA: TGTGCCAGCACCTTGGGGGGGGCGAACACCGGGGAGCTGTTTTTT. Translated: CASTLGGANTGELFF.

CDR3: CASFQGATEAFF. DNA for the CDR3: TGTGCCAGCTTTCAGGGGGCGACTGAAGCTTTCTTT. This chain links TRBV19 with TRBJ1-1, with 8 bases that match TRBD1. The V segment lost 9 bases and the J segment 5 bases; nucleotides outside the gene matches: 5. The CDR3 has 12 amino acids. Germline V gene data show CDR1 as LNHDA and CDR2 as SQIVND (reference sequence).

CDR3 sequence (DNA): TGTGCCAGCGAATCGTACACTAGCGGGGCGAACACCGGGGAGCTGTTTTTT. Translation gives CASESYTSGANTGELFF. The chain is built from TRBV4-2 and TRBJ2-2; TRBD2 matches 10 bases. This CDR3 has 17 amino acids. V trimming: 8 bases; J trimming: 0 bases; junction bases outside the gene matches: 9. Germline V CDR1 and CDR2: LGHNA, YNFKEQ.

This sequence joins TRBV30 and TRBJ2-5; D remains unclear. The germline V and J ends were trimmed by 1 base and 7 bases, with 10 bases remaining between them. Germline CDR1 and CDR2: GTSNPN and SVGIG (reference sequence). CDR3 length: 12 amino acids. In DNA, the CDR3 is TGTGCCTGGAGTGGAGGCGTTGGGACCCAGTACTTC. It yields the protein CAWSGGVGTQYF.

The chain employs TRBV10-3 and TRBJ1-3; the D gene is possibly TRBD1 (6 bases). Looked up from germline, CDR1 is ENHRY and CDR2 is SYGVKD. Trimming removed 2 bases at V and 4 bases at J, with 15 bases between. The CDR3 is 16 amino acids. For the CDR3, the DNA is TGTGCCATCAGTGAGGCCCCACAGGGCGTGGGAAACACCATATATTTT. Protein: CAISEAPQGVGNTIYF.

The chain carries TRBV6-5 and TRBJ1-1; a weak D match, TRBD1 (5 bases). V lost 0 bases and J 1 base, leaving 12 bases between the germline ends. Per germline, CDR1 MNHEY and CDR2 SVGAGI. This CDR3 spans 16 amino acids. The DNA for the CDR3 is TGTGCCAGCAGTTACTCGATAGGACACCGGAACACTGAAGCTTTCTTT. Translated, it gives CASSYSIGHRNTEAFF.

The rearrangement uses TRBV4-1 and TRBJ2-1; 12 bases match TRBD2. This CDR3 is built from 17 residues. From germline, CDR1 is MGHRA and CDR2 YSYEKL. J gave up 7 bases and V 1 base, and 8 bases lay outside the gene matches. The CDR3 reads CASSQGLAGGTRNEQFF. DNA for the CDR3: TGCGCCAGCAGCCAAGGCCTAGCGGGAGGGACCCGGAATGAGCAGTTCTTC.

This clone came up once. This chain uses TRBV7-2 with TRBJ1-2; no firm D call. The V gene's germline CDR1 is SGHTA and CDR2 FQGNSA. Trimming pared 5 bases from V and 5 bases from J, leaving 12 bases between. The CDR3 spans 13 residues. The CDR3 protein is CASSPGSTYGYTF. CDR3 nucleotides: TGTGCCAGCAGCCCGGGATCGACTTATGGCTACACCTTC.

This chain uses TRBV18 with TRBJ2-1; 16 bases agree with TRBD2. Germline trimming cut 0 bases from V and 10 bases from J; bases unmatched to any gene: 6. CDR3 length equals 17 residues. CDR1 and CDR2 (germline): KGHSH, LQKENI. The CDR3 loop is CASSPPGLAGGTQEQFF. CDR3 nucleotides: TGTGCCAGCTCACCACCGGGACTAGCGGGAGGGACGCAGGAGCAGTTCTTC.

The rearrangement joins TRBV4-2 to TRBJ1-4; possibly TRBD1 for D (6 bases). The germline gives CDR1 LGHNA, CDR2 YNFKEQ. Between the trimmed V and J ends, which lost 1 base and 8 bases, there was a span of 14 bases. This CDR3 comprises 15 residues. This CDR3 is CASSQVPGGEEKLFF. Written as DNA, the CDR3 is TGTGCCAGCAGCCAAGTCCCGGGGGGCGAGGAAAAACTGTTTTTT.

The rearrangement links TRBV9 to TRBJ1-5, with no clear D. The CDR3 loop spans 14 amino acids. Trimming removed 1 base from V and 9 bases from J, with 14 bases in between. The germline V gene encodes CDR1 SGDLS and CDR2 YYNGEE. The CDR3 spells CASSVRVPIWPQHF. The CDR3 bases are TGTGCCAGCAGCGTAAGAGTTCCAATATGGCCCCAGCATTTT.

Here the CDR3 reads CASSMSRGTEGVGQYF. Written as DNA, the CDR3 is TGTGCCAGTAGTATGAGTCGCGGGACGGAAGGGGTTGGGCAGTACTTC. The chain recombines TRBV19 with TRBJ2-7; D perhaps matches TRBD2 (6 bases). The germline V and J ends were trimmed by 3 bases and 9 bases, with 24 bases remaining between them. There are 16 residues in the CDR3. Per germline, CDR1 LNHDA and CDR2 SQIVND (reference sequence).

This chain links TRBV5-4 with TRBJ1-3; D not certain. CDR3 length: 11 amino acids. With 1 base removed from V and 8 bases from J, the gap between germline ends came to 4 bases. Germline assignment: CDR1 SGHNT and CDR2 YYREEE (reference sequence). CDR3 nucleotides: TGTGCCAGCAGCTTGAGAGACACCATATATTTT. It specifies CASSLRDTIYF. The entire variable domain, with the rest obtained from reference TRBV5-4 and TRBJ1-3, is as follows: ETGVTQSPTHLIKTRGQQVTLRCSSQSGHNTVSWYQQALGQGPQFIFQYYREEENGRGNFPPRFSGLQFPNYSSELNVNALELDDSALYLCASSLRDTIYFGEGSWLTVV.

The J gene is TRBJ2-1, the V gene TRBV9, with 7 bases lining up with TRBD2. The CDR3 spans 18 residues. The germline V gene encodes CDR1 SGDLS and CDR2 YYNGEE. Germline trimming cut 0 bases from V and 8 bases from J; bases unmatched to any gene: 17. CDR3 nucleotide sequence: TGTGCCAGCAGCGTAGCGCCTAGCGGTGAAAGTTTATACTATGAGCAGTTCTTC. Translated, it gives CASSVAPSGESLYYEQFF.

The chain employs TRBV28 and TRBJ1-1, with D possibly being TRBD1 (6 bases). Germline V gives CDR1 MDHEN, CDR2 SYDVKM. The CDR3 sequence is 13 residues long. V lost 8 bases to trimming and J lost 3 bases, with 13 bases between them. Written as DNA, the CDR3 is TGTGCCAGCTTGGACAGAAGGGACACTGAAGCTTTCTTT. It specifies CASLDRRDTEAFF.

As regards this clone: A read error may produce the germline difference seen at one junction end. The genes are TRBV6-5 and TRBJ1-1, with a weak D call TRBD1 (6 bases). This CDR3 region has 13 residues. CDR1 and CDR2 (germline): MNHEY, SVGAGI. In DNA form, the CDR3 reads TGTGCCAGCCGTTACAGGGAGGGCACTGAAGCTTTCTTT. Its translation is CASRYREGTEAFF.

This chain connects TRBV5-1 to TRBJ2-5, with TRBD1 matching over 7 bases. The CDR3 loop spans 16 amino acids. The germline CDR1 and CDR2 sequences are SGHRS and YFSETQ. The V and J ends lost 3 bases and 2 bases, in that order; junction bases with no gene match: 10. The CDR3 bases are TGCGCCAGCAGCTGGCAAGGGGGCCGGAGGCAAGAGACCCAGTACTTC. Translation: CASSWQGGRRQETQYF.